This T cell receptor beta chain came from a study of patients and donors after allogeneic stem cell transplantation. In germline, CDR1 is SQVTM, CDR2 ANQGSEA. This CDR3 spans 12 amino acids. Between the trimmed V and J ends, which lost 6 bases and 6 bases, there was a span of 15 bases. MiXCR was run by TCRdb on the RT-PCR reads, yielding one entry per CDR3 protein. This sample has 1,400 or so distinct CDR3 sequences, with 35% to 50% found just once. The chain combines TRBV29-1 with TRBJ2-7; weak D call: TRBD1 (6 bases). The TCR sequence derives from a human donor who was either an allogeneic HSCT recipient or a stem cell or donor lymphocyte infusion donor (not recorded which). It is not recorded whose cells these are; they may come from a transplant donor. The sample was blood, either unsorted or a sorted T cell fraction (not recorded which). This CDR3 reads CSVRGAGAEQYF. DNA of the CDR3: TGCAGCGTCCGTGGGGCAGGGGCCGAGCAGTACTTC.